This T cell receptor beta chain was captured in a study of blood T cell repertoires in COVID-19. The V and J ends lost 3 bases and 5 bases respectively, with 8 bases between them. The CDR3 sequence is 12 residues long. CDR1 and CDR2 (germline): SGHDT, YYEEEE. Only in-frame clones appear in the TCRdb table, and some are missing; sequencing was by immunoSEQ multiplex PCR. Among just over 60,000 clones listed, approximately 80% were seen once. This clone showed up just a few times. Sequenced input: peripheral blood. The receptor comes from a young man with COVID-19, enrolled during active disease. J is TRBJ1-1 and V is TRBV5-6, with D unresolved. CDR3 residues: CASSWSRTEAFF. The CDR3 nucleotides are TGTGCCAGCAGCTGGTCGAGGACTGAAGCTTTCTTT.